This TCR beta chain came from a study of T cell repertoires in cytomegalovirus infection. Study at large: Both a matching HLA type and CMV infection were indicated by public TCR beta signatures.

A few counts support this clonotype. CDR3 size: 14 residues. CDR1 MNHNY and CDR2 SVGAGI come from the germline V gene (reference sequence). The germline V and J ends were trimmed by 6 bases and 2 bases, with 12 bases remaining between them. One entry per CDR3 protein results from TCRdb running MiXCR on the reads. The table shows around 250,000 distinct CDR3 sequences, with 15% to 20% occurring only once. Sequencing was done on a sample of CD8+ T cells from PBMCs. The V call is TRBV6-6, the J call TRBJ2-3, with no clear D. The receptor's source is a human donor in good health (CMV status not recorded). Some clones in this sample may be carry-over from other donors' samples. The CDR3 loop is CASSPVKNTDTQYF. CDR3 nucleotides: TGTGCCAGCAGCCCGGTCAAAAACACAGATACGCAGTATTTT.